This T cell receptor (beta chain) was found in a study of T cells after yellow fever vaccination. General study points: Primary-vaccination clones mostly resurfaced post-booster (about 95% CD4, about 87% CD8).

Details on this clonotype: Antigen: not known.

5'RACE template switching added a universal primer site and UMIs to TCR cDNA. TCRdb redid the calling of the 5' RACE reads with MiXCR, one entry per CDR3 protein. The sample holds hundreds of thousands of distinct CDR3 sequences, 9% to 15% seen once. V shed 4 bases, J shed 0 bases, and the junction held 8 bases outside the gene matches. The germline V gene has CDR1 LNHDA and CDR2 SQIVND (reference sequence). CDR3 length: 17 residues. The V and J genes are TRBV19 and TRBJ2-7; 11 positions agree with TRBD2. Source: PBMCs, taken on the day of the yellow fever booster vaccination. The sequence came from a man younger than 45 who received the YFV17D yellow fever vaccine. This CDR3 reads CASSKGGLAGDSYEQYF. DNA of the CDR3: TGTGCCAGTAGTAAGGGAGGACTAGCGGGTGACTCCTACGAGCAGTACTTC.